The clone carrying this TCR beta chain has only a few counts. Its antigen is as yet unknown. The data were taken from a study of cytomegalovirus exposure and HLA in healthy donors. The V gene lost 0 bases and the J gene lost 4 bases, with 12 bases spanning the gap. CDR3 size: 15 residues. Germline CDR1 and CDR2: GTSNPN and SVGIG (reference sequence). The PCR had 60 Vbeta and 13 Jbeta primers. The method was immunoSEQ multiplex PCR; TCRdb's version includes in-frame clones alone and lacks a portion of them. The sample consists of approximately 220,000 clones, 60% to 80% of them appearing once. Study-wide points: The classifier reportedly diagnosed cytomegalovirus status with high sensitivity and specificity.

This clonotype was sampled from a man between 18 and 35 years old in good health and CMV-seronegative. The chain has TRBV30 and TRBJ1-4, with a possible D match to TRBD1 (5 bases). The specimen sequenced was PBMCs. The CDR3 region is CAWSVKGLFNEKLFF. The CDR3 coding sequence is TGTGCCTGGAGTGTAAAGGGGTTATTTAATGAAAAACTGTTTTTT.